The 4 T cell receptor beta chains below all came from one sample that was sequenced in a study of blood T cell repertoires in COVID-19 (dated by TCRdb to about 2020). Library preparation used the immunoSEQ multiplex PCR assay. TCRdb holds this immuneACCESS table with in-frame rearrangements only. Some clones are missing; in checked studies, unresolved V genes explain under half, and the rest has no known cause. A total of about 200,000 clones appear in this sample, around 84% of them only once. The top ten clonotypes cover less than 3.5% of the sample. The specimen sequenced was PBMCs or T cells enriched from blood (not recorded which). The receptors here all came from a woman aged 25 to 39 who had been exposed to COVID-19.

The chain joins TRBV4-3 to TRBJ2-2; TRBD2 might be the D (5 bases). Germline V gene sequence: CDR1 LGHNA, CDR2 YSLEER. The germline V and J ends were trimmed by 0 bases and 4 bases, with 6 bases remaining between them. There are 14 residues in the CDR3. CDR3 nucleotides: TGCGCCAGCAGCCAAGATAGCGCCACCGGGGAGCTGTTTTTT. This translates into CASSQDSATGELFF.

The chain is built from TRBV5-1 and TRBJ2-7; 16 nucleotides align to TRBD2. Germline V gene data show CDR1 as SGHRS and CDR2 as YFSETQ. The CDR3 contains 16 residues. Trimming took 4 bases from V and 2 from J; bases not matched to a gene: 3. CDR3 coding DNA: TGCGCCAGCAGCCCGGGGACTAGCGGGGGGGCCTACGAGCAGTACTTC. It encodes CASSPGTSGGAYEQYF.

The gene calls are TRBV19 and TRBJ2-7; 8 bases map to TRBD1. This CDR3 has 17 residues. V lost 5 bases and J lost 5; bases outside the gene matches: 17. CDR1 and CDR2 from the germline V gene are LNHDA and SQIVND (reference sequence). CDR3 sequence: CASSFSGTGTGGDEQYF. The DNA for the CDR3 is TGTGCCAGTAGTTTTTCCGGGACCGGGACAGGTGGCGACGAGCAGTACTTC.

This chain connects TRBV6-2 or TRBV6-3 to TRBJ1-5, with TRBD1 as a possible D gene (5 bases). This CDR3 contains 14 residues. Deletions cut 2 bases from V and 7 bases from J, with 12 bases between. Germline V gene lookup returns CDR1 MNHEY and CDR2 SVGEGT. The CDR3 nucleotides read TGTGCCAGCAGTTACGAGGCAGGGAGGCAGCCCCAGCATTTT. It is translated as CASSYEAGRQPQHF.